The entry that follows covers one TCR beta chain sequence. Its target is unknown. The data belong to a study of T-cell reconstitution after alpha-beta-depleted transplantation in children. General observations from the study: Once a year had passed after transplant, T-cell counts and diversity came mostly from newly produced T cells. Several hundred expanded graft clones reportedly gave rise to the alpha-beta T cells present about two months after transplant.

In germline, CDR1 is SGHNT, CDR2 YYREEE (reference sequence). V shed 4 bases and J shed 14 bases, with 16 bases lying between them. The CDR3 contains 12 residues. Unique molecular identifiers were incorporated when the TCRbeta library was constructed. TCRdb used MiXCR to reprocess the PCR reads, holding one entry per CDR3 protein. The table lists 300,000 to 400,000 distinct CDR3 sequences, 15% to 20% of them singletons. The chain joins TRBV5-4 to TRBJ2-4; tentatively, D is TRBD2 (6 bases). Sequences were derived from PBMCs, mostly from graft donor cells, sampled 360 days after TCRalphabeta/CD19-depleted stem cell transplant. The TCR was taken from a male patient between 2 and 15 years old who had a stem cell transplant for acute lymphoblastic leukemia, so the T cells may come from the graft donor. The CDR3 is CASSLGLTEEYF. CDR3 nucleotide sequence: TGTGCCAGCAGCCTAGGACTAACCGAGGAGTACTTC.